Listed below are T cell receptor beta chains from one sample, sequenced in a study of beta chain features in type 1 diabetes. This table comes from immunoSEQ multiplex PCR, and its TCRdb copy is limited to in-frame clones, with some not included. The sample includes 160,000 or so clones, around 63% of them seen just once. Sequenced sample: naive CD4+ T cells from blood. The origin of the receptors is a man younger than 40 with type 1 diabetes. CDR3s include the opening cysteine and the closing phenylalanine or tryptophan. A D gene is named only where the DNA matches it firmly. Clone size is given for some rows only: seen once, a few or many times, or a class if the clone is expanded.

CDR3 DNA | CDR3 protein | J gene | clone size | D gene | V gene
TGTGCCAGCAGCGGTTACAATGAGCAGTTCTTC | CASSGYNEQFF | TRBJ2-1 | few | NA | TRBV7-6
TGTGCCTGGAGTCCCACAGGGTCCTCTGGAAACACCATATATTTT | CAWSPTGSSGNTIYF | TRBJ1-3 | few | NA | TRBV30
TGTGCCTGGACTCAGACAGGAACCTACGAGCAGTACTTC | CAWTQTGTYEQYF | TRBJ2-7 | NA | NA | TRBV30
TGTGCCAGCAGCTCCCAGAGGGCAGATACGCAGTATTTT | CASSSQRADTQYF | TRBJ2-3 | NA | NA | TRBV11-2
TGTGCCAGCAGTGAAATGAGAGAGAGGCATGGCTACACCTTC | CASSEMRERHGYTF | TRBJ1-2 | NA | NA | TRBV2
TGTGCCTGGAGTATGGGGCCGGGGGCCAACGTCCTGACTTTC | CAWSMGPGANVLTF | TRBJ2-6 | few | NA | TRBV30
TGTGCCAGCAGCGGTCGGGACAGGGGGCAATACGAGCAGTACTTC | CASSGRDRGQYEQYF | TRBJ2-7 | few | TRBD1 | TRBV11-2
TGTGCCAGCAGCCGGGATACAGGGGCAGATACGCAGTATTTT | CASSRDTGADTQYF | TRBJ2-3 | NA | TRBD1 | TRBV7-9
TGTGCCAGCAGACCCACAGGGTCTAATGAAAAACTGTTTTTT | CASRPTGSNEKLFF | TRBJ1-4 | NA | NA | TRBV7-9
TGTGCCACCAGCAGAAACAAACAGGGAGGGTACGAGCAGTACTTC | CATSRNKQGGYEQYF | TRBJ2-7 | NA | NA | TRBV15
TGCAGCGTCTGGGAGACCTCAGACGGCTTC | CSVWETSDGF | TRBJ1-2 | NA | NA | TRBV29-1
TGTGCCAGCTCACCCAGGGAATTAGAATATGGCTACACCTTC | CASSPRELEYGYTF | TRBJ1-2 | NA | NA | TRBV18
TGCGCCAGCAGCACCTGGGGTCCCGGAGAGACCCAGTACTTC | CASSTWGPGETQYF | TRBJ2-5 | NA | NA | TRBV5-1
TGTGCCTGGAGTTCAGACTATGGCTACACCTTC | CAWSSDYGYTF | TRBJ1-2 | few | NA | TRBV30
TGCGCCAGCAGCCAAGGGCTAGCGGGGGGCTACGAGCAGTACTTC | CASSQGLAGGYEQYF | TRBJ2-7 | NA | TRBD2 | TRBV4-1
TGCAGTGCTAGTTCGGGCAATGAGCAGTTCTTC | CSASSGNEQFF | TRBJ2-1 | NA | NA | TRBV20-1
TGTGCTAGCAGCTCCCGACCCGGGGGCACCGGGGAGCTGTTTTTT | CASSSRPGGTGELFF | TRBJ2-2 | NA | NA | TRBV7-7
TGTGCCTGGAGTGCGGGACTAGCAGAGACCCAGTACTTC | CAWSAGLAETQYF | TRBJ2-5 | few | TRBD2 | TRBV30
TGTGCCAGCAGTTACTCGGGGACAGATACGCAGTATTTT | CASSYSGTDTQYF | TRBJ2-3 | NA | NA | TRBV6-5
TGTGCTAGTGGTTTGGAATCGGGACGCACAGATACGCAGTATTTT | CASGLESGRTDTQYF | TRBJ2-3 | NA | NA | TRBV12-5
TGTGCCAGCAGCTACACTAGCGGGGGTTCAAATGAGCAGTTCTTC | CASSYTSGGSNEQFF | TRBJ2-1 | NA | TRBD2 | TRBV11-2
TGTGCCAGCAGCTTGGTGGACACAAGGAGCGAGCAGTACTTC | CASSLVDTRSEQYF | TRBJ2-7 | NA | NA | TRBV5-6
TGTGCCTCCCCCGGGACCGAGAACACCGGGGAGCTGTTTTTT | CASPGTENTGELFF | TRBJ2-2 | NA | NA | TRBV30
TGCAGCGTTGTTAGTTATGTTACTAGCGGGACCCAAGAGACCCAGTACTTC | CSVVSYVTSGTQETQYF | TRBJ2-5 | NA | TRBD2 | TRBV29-1
TGTGCCAGCTCACCACGAACAGGCATCAACTATGGCTACACCTTC | CASSPRTGINYGYTF | TRBJ1-2 | NA | NA | TRBV18
TGTGCCAGCAGCCGAGGAGGTTCTGGGGCCAACGTCCTGACTTTC | CASSRGGSGANVLTF | TRBJ2-6 | NA | NA | TRBV7-2
TGCAGCGTTGACGTAATAGGCAGGAACACTGAAGCTTTCTTT | CSVDVIGRNTEAFF | TRBJ1-1 | NA | NA | TRBV29-1
TGTGCCAGCAGCTTAGCGCTCGGGGGCCGGACAGATACGCAGTATTTT | CASSLALGGRTDTQYF | TRBJ2-3 | few | NA | TRBV7-2
TGCAGCGCCTCCCGGTGGGAACCAGATACGCAGTATTTT | CSASRWEPDTQYF | TRBJ2-3 | NA | NA | TRBV29-1
TGTGCCAGCAGTCTAGTTGGGACGGACTACAATGAGCAGTTCTTC | CASSLVGTDYNEQFF | TRBJ2-1 | NA | NA | TRBV9
TGTGCCAGCAGCGTAGAAGGGATGGGTGGCTACACCTTC | CASSVEGMGGYTF | TRBJ1-2 | NA | NA | TRBV9
TGTGCCAGCAGCGTAGATGGGGATTCACCCCTCCACTTT | CASSVDGDSPLHF | TRBJ1-6 | NA | NA | TRBV9
TGTGCCAGCAGTTACTGGAAGGGTGAGACCCAGTACTTC | CASSYWKGETQYF | TRBJ2-5 | once | NA | TRBV6-5
TGCGCCAGCAGCCCCTCGGGGAAGCGGGGGTTGGCAGATACGCAGTATTTT | CASSPSGKRGLADTQYF | TRBJ2-3 | few | TRBD2 | TRBV4-1
TGTGCCAGCTCCCTCGGATCCACAGATACGCAGTATTTT | CASSLGSTDTQYF | TRBJ2-3 | NA | NA | TRBV18